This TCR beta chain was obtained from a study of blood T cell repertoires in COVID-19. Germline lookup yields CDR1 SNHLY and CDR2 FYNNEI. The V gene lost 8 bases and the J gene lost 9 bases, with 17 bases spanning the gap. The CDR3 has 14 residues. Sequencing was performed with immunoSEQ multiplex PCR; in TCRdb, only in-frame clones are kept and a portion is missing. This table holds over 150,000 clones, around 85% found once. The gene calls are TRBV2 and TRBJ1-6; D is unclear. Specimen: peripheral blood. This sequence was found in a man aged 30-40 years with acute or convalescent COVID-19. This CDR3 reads CASSRGSEGSPLHF. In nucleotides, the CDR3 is TGTGCCAGCTCTCGTGGGTCCGAGGGTTCACCCCTCCACTTT.